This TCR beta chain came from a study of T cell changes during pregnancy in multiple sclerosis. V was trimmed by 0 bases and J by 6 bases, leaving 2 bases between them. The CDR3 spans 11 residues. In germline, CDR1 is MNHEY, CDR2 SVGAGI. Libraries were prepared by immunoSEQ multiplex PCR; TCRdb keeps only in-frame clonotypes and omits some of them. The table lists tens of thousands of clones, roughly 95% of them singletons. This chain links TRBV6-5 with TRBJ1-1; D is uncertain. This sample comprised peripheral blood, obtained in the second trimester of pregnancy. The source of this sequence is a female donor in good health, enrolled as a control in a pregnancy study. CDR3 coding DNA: TGTGCCAGCAGTTACTCCTCTGAAGCTTTCTTT. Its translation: CASSYSSEAFF.